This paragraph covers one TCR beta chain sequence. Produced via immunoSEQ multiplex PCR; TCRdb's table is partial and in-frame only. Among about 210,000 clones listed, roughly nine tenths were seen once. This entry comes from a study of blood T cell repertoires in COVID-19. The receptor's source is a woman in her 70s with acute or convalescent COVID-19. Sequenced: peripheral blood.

CDR3 sequence: CASSGTVSSYEQYF. CDR3 coding DNA: TGTGCCAGCAGCGGGACAGTCAGCTCCTACGAGCAGTACTTC. V is TRBV2 and J is TRBJ2-7; 7 bases are shared with TRBD1. Germline-derived CDR1 and CDR2 are SNHLY and FYNNEI. After removal of 6 bases from V and 0 bases from J, the junction contained 5 bases not matched to a gene. There are 14 residues in the CDR3.